The sequence of this TCR beta chain was determined in a study of PD-1 blockade in classical Hodgkin lymphoma (TCRdb year 2020). In the study overall: Nivolumab dosing was 3 mg/kg intravenously every 2 weeks, continuing until either disease progression or unacceptable toxicity. The study used TCR beta sequencing and CyTOF to define a peripheral blood immune signature of response to PD-1 blockade in classical Hodgkin lymphoma. Study-level results and caveats: Baseline TCR diversity was reported to be lower in newly diagnosed patients than in healthy donors, and even lower in relapsed/refractory patients. A significant rise by C4D1 was seen in CD4+ but not CD8+ TCR diversity (p=0.0027 vs p=0.16), with the rise being most apparent in complete responders (p=0.02). Baseline diversity similar to that of newly diagnosed patients was observed in trial patients achieving complete response, whereas significantly lower diversity was observed in partial responders and progressors. Lower diversity was observed in patients in whom nivolumab was started less than 1 year after ASCT, and these patients were excluded from later analyses so that confounding by immune reconstitution would be avoided. Only a single clinical trial cohort was studied, and what caused the repertoire differences, possibly disease activity or prior therapy, remained undefined.

The time point label for this specimen denotes: cycle 1 day 1 (C1D1), immediately before nivolumab initiation. All trial patients had relapsed after autologous stem cell transplantation, with cohorts A, B and C differing in prior brentuximab vedotin exposure. A Miltenyi CD4+ T cell isolation kit was used for magnetic negative selection to purify CD4+ T cells from thawed PBMCs. The trial cohort included some 53 patients with relapsed/refractory classical Hodgkin lymphoma, and each patient had a best overall response of complete response, partial response or progressive disease. In the multi-cohort phase II CheckMate 205 trial, trial patients received single-agent nivolumab. An independent review committee assessed best overall response by applying the 2007 International Working Group response criteria. Trial PBMCs were collected immediately before nivolumab initiation (C1D1) and during therapy at cycle 2 day 1 and cycle 4 day 1. Peripheral blood was collected in 8 mL Vacutainer Cell Preparation Tubes, from which PBMCs were isolated by centrifugation and then cryopreserved. Purified CD4+ and CD8+ fractions were prepared only for cases in which an additional PBMC sample was available. Magnetically labelled cells were removed on LS columns in a quadroMACS separator, and the flow-through was retained as the purified fraction.

To note about this clone: The antigen it binds to is not known. Qualities for individual bases were not recorded, and no much larger clone is one base off.

From the germline V gene, CDR1 is LGHNA and CDR2 is YSLEER. Clipping removes 4 bases from V and 5 bases from J, with 8 as the unmatched junction base count. The CDR3 spans 15 residues, from the cysteine through the phenylalanine. Just CDR3 DNA is preserved here, 45 bases in frame from base 1. The Qiagen DNeasy kit was used to extract genomic DNA both from unsorted PBMCs and from the negatively selected CD4+ and CD8+ fractions. TCR beta CDR3 regions were subjected to amplification by immunoSEQ multiplex PCR with primers that anneal to V and J segments. A synthetic immune receptor repertoire was used to minimize amplification bias, and any remaining bias was removed computationally after sequencing. The paper's data handling went like this. Repertoire diversity was quantified as the Shannon entropy index using custom Python scripts. Unsorted, CD4+ and CD8+ repertoires were examined separately, except in combined analyses, for which CD4+ and CD8+ sequences were merged in silico. Clonal expansion was defined as at least a 2-fold frequency increase after treatment relative to C1D1, with a pseudocount of 0.5 for undetected baseline clones. Singleton clones were defined as clones with 0 or 1 copy at C1D1, and non-singleton clones were defined as clones with 2 or more copies. Clones expanded in unsorted samples were labelled as CD4+, CD8+ or unknown by matching protein sequences in sorted samples from the same patient. Wilcoxon tests were applied to paired samples to test diversity changes from C1D1 to C4D1. Drawn from immuneACCESS, this table holds only the in-frame rearrangements with V and J called that TCRdb kept. Clones are partly lost; checked studies trace under half to an unresolved V gene and leave the rest unexplained. That table is the source of V, J and clone size, and D and trimming were worked out from the DNA. The sample includes tens of thousands of clones, with 84% observed a single time. The top ten clonotypes cover around 1.8% of the sample.

This specimen consisted of CD4+ T cells from blood, obtained at baseline. The chain uses TRBV4-3 and TRBJ2-1, with 7 bases aligning to TRBD2. The sequence was obtained from a human donor with classical Hodgkin lymphoma. CDR3 loop: CASSRSLRGDNEQFF. The DNA sequence is given as TGCGCCAGCAGCCGAAGCCTCCGGGGGGACAATGAGCAGTTCTTC.